This T cell receptor beta chain was observed in a study of graft-versus-host responses after intestinal transplantation. Overall study: Multivisceral, liver-intestinal, or isolated intestinal transplants were received by the recipients. Recipients uniformly received anti-thymocyte globulin induction, followed by tacrolimus and steroids for approximately 3 years. General study findings and limits: GvH clonotypes were identified within recipient marrow, with a subset emerging first in ileum or blood.

The protocol was immunoSEQ multiplex PCR, while the TCRdb copy is restricted to in-frame clones and leaves out a portion. This sample carries approximately 130,000 clones, around nine tenths of them seen once, and the ten largest clones take around 0.16%. About this clone itself: Its antigen is still unknown.

Germline-derived CDR1 and CDR2 are SEHNR and FQNEAQ (reference sequence). The CDR3 consists of 13 residues. With 1 base removed from V and 2 bases from J, the gap between germline ends came to 5 bases. Specimen: unstimulated CD4+ T cells sorted from spleen or lymph node cells, collected before intestinal transplant. V gene TRBV7-9 combines with J gene TRBJ1-2; D is undetermined. The clonotype comes from a human donor who received an intestinal transplant. The CDR3 region is CASSLGVNYGYTF. In DNA form, the CDR3 reads TGTGCCAGCAGCTTAGGCGTAAACTATGGCTACACCTTC.